Below are 5 T cell receptor beta chains sequenced from a single sample in a study of technical replicates of blood from four donors. Profiling relied on immunoSEQ multiplex PCR, and the TCRdb table lists in-frame clones only, not all of them. The sample has some 57,000 clones; nearly 90% are singletons. Sequenced input: PBMCs. These receptors originate from a human donor in good health. Some clones in this sample may be carry-over from other donors' samples.

The genes are TRBV18 and TRBJ2-7; the D gene is possibly TRBD1 (6 bases). The germline V and J ends were trimmed by 6 bases and 4 bases, with 16 bases remaining between them. CDR3 size: 14 residues. Germline CDR1 KGHSH, CDR2 LQKENI. CDR3 in amino acids: CASSSGPQGYEQYF. In DNA, the CDR3 is TGTGCCAGCTCCTCTGGGCCCCAGGGGTACGAGCAGTACTTC.

The table lists this clone with a count of one. The rearrangement uses TRBV2 and TRBJ2-3; 9 bases agree with TRBD1. The CDR3 totals 14 residues. The germline V gene has CDR1 SNHLY and CDR2 FYNNEI. Unmatched junction bases numbered 5, after V lost 6 bases and J lost 4 bases. CDR3 protein: CASRKDRGPDTQYF. In nucleotides, the CDR3 is TGTGCCAGCAGGAAGGACAGGGGTCCAGATACGCAGTATTTT. The entire variable domain, with the rest obtained from reference TRBV2 and TRBJ2-3, is as follows: EPEVTQTPSHQVTQMGQEVILRCVPISNHLYFYWYRQILGQKVEFLVSFYNNEISEKSEIFDDQFSVERPDGSNFTLKIRSTKLEDSAMYFCASRKDRGPDTQYFGPGTRLTVL.

This chain connects TRBV5-6 to TRBJ2-7, with 7 bases fitting TRBD2. Germline CDR1 and CDR2: SGHDT and YYEEEE. The junction had 2 bases not matched to a gene; V was cut back by 5 bases and J by 3 bases. The CDR3 has 12 residues. CDR3 in amino acids: CASRREHYEQYF. Here the CDR3 DNA reads TGTGCCAGCAGGCGGGAGCACTACGAGCAGTACTTC.

V gene TRBV13 combines with J gene TRBJ2-7; D is possibly TRBD1 (5 bases). The V end lost 5 bases, the J end lost 0 bases, and 17 bases lay between the germline ends. Looked up from germline, CDR1 is PRHDT and CDR2 is FYEKMQ (reference sequence). The CDR3 has 16 amino acids. CDR3 DNA: TGTGCCAGCAGCCCCCTAGGGGAAAGCCCCTCCTACGAGCAGTACTTC. Its protein is CASSPLGESPSYEQYF.

V is TRBV4-3 and J is TRBJ1-4; 8 bases match TRBD1. J lost 2 bases, V lost 4 bases, and 6 bases had no gene match. This CDR3 is 16 amino acids long. Germline loops: CDR1 LGHNA, CDR2 YSLEER. As DNA, the CDR3 is TGCGCCAGCAGCCGGACAGGGATAACGACTAATGAAAAACTGTTTTTT. Its protein product is CASSRTGITTNEKLFF.